A single sample gave rise to the 17 T cell receptor beta chains below, sequenced in a study of blood T cell repertoires in COVID-19. Repertoires were generated with immunoSEQ multiplex PCR, while TCRdb's copy carries only in-frame clones and drops some. The sample carries some 200,000 clones, about 84% recorded once. The material sequenced was PBMCs or T cells enriched from blood (not recorded which). The receptors were sampled from a middle-aged woman with acute COVID-19.

This clone was recorded only once. This chain links TRBV9 with TRBJ2-7, with TRBD1 as a possible D gene (5 bases). The germline V gene has CDR1 SGDLS and CDR2 YYNGEE. CDR3 length: 14 amino acids. The ends were cut back, 4 bases at V and 3 bases at J, with 14 bases in the middle. This CDR3 is CASSYRSGNYEQYF. The CDR3 nucleotides are TGTGCCAGCAGCTATCGGTCAGGGAACTACGAGCAGTACTTC. The whole variable domain, remainder taken from reference TRBV9 and TRBJ2-7, is DSGVTQTPKHLITATGQRVTLRCSPRSGDLSVYWYQQSLDQGLQFLIQYYNGEERAKGNILERFSAQQFPDLHSELNLSSLELGDSALYFCASSYRSGNYEQYFGPGTRLTVT.

The chain recombines TRBV28 with TRBJ1-5, with D perhaps matching TRBD1 (5 bases). This CDR3 is 14 amino acids long. Germline lookup yields CDR1 MDHEN and CDR2 SYDVKM. Deletions cut 6 bases from V and 3 bases from J, with 12 bases between. The CDR3 reads CASSQGGHNQPQHF. In DNA, the CDR3 is TGTGCCAGCAGCCAGGGCGGTCACAATCAGCCCCAGCATTTT.

The chain uses TRBV7-2 and TRBJ2-3; 9 bases fit TRBD2. The junction had 12 bases not matched to a gene; V was cut back by 5 bases and J by 0 bases. Per the germline V gene, CDR1 is SGHTA and CDR2 is FQGNSA. This CDR3 spans 18 amino acids. The CDR3 sequence is CASSPGLSSGMSTDTQYF. Here the CDR3 DNA reads TGTGCCAGCAGCCCGGGTTTGTCTAGCGGGATGAGCACAGATACGCAGTATTTT.

The rearrangement joins TRBV7-2 to TRBJ2-3; D remains ambiguous. The CDR3 is 13 residues long. V lost 6 bases to trimming and J lost 5 bases, with 12 bases between them. Germline V CDR1 and CDR2: SGHTA, FQGNSA. DNA for the CDR3: TGTGCCAGCAGACCCGTTCCGCGAGATACGCAGTATTTT. It encodes CASRPVPRDTQYF.

V gene TRBV19 combines with J gene TRBJ2-5; D gene unclear. With 3 bases removed from V and 2 bases from J, the gap between germline ends came to 22 bases. Per germline, CDR1 LNHDA and CDR2 SQIVND (reference sequence). The CDR3 is 18 amino acids. CDR3 sequence reads: CASSIRSFFDRFQETQYF. The CDR3 region has the DNA TGTGCCAGTAGTATTCGCTCATTTTTCGATCGGTTTCAAGAGACCCAGTACTTC. The full variable domain, with the rest looked up from reference TRBV19 and TRBJ2-5, is DGGITQSPKYLFRKEGQNVTLSCEQNLNHDAMYWYRQDPGQGLRLIYYSQIVNDFQKGDIAEGYSVSREKKESFPLTVTSAQKNPTAFYLCASSIRSFFDRFQETQYFGPGTRLLVL.

Only a few counts were recorded for this clone. This chain uses TRBV9 with TRBJ2-1; D call uncertain. This CDR3 has 11 amino acids. Deletions cut 5 bases from V and 9 bases from J, with 9 bases between. CDR1 is SGDLS, CDR2 YYNGEE, per germline. The CDR3, as DNA: TGTGCCAGCAGTCGAGAGGCTGAGCAGTTCTTC. Translated: CASSREAEQFF.

The rearrangement links TRBV2 to TRBJ1-2; 8 bases match TRBD1. CDR1 SNHLY and CDR2 FYNNEI come from the germline V gene. The CDR3 spans 15 residues. The V and J ends lost 5 bases and 2 bases, in that order; junction bases with no gene match: 7. The CDR3 region is CASSPRAGGNYGYTF. In nucleotides, the CDR3 is TGTGCCAGCAGTCCGAGGGCAGGGGGCAACTATGGCTACACCTTC.

The chain combines TRBV12-3 or TRBV12-4 with TRBJ1-1; D call uncertain. The germline V and J ends were trimmed by 6 bases and 8 bases, with 10 bases remaining between them. CDR3 size: 11 residues. The CDR3 sequence is CASRGLMEAFF. CDR3 bases: TGTGCCAGCAGGGGCCTTATGGAAGCTTTCTTT.

V gene TRBV5-4 combines with J gene TRBJ2-2, with D possibly TRBD2 on 6 matching bases. Germline V gene data show CDR1 as SGHNT and CDR2 as YYREEE (reference sequence). Trimming left V 2 bases short and J 5 bases short, with 13 bases between. The CDR3 sequence is 15 residues long. CDR3: CASSFGGGGTGELFF. The CDR3 DNA reads as TGTGCCAGCAGCTTTGGTGGGGGAGGAACCGGGGAGCTGTTTTTT.

The rearrangement links TRBV6-2 or TRBV6-3 to TRBJ2-1; D is perhaps TRBD2 (5 bases). CDR3 size: 16 residues. The germline CDR1 and CDR2 sequences are MNHEY and SVGEGT. V lost 3 bases, J lost 2 bases, and 14 bases lay in between. CDR3 sequence reads: CASSYREFLPYNEQFF. In DNA, the CDR3 is TGTGCCAGCAGTTATAGGGAGTTTCTCCCCTACAATGAGCAGTTCTTC.

This chain uses TRBV27 with TRBJ2-5; weak D call: TRBD2 (5 bases). Germline V gene data show CDR1 as MNHEY and CDR2 as SMNVEV (reference sequence). The ends were cut back, 5 bases at V and 6 bases at J, with 13 bases in the middle. CDR3 length equals 13 residues. CDR3 sequence (DNA): TGTGCCAGCAGTCACGGGAAGGCGAAGACCCAGTACTTC. This sequence encodes CASSHGKAKTQYF.

This chain joins TRBV12-1 and TRBJ2-7; TRBD1 was called by the table and not checked on the DNA. TRBV12-1 is listed as a pseudogene. The CDR3 loop spans 14 amino acids. This CDR3 is CASSSLSTGGEQYF. The CDR3 DNA reads TGTGCCAGCAGCTCACTTTCGACAGGGGGCGAGCAGTACTTC.

The table lists this clone with a few counts. The gene calls are TRBV5-8 and TRBJ2-1; 8 nucleotides align to TRBD1. Trimming removed 1 base from V and 5 bases from J; junction bases left unmatched: 14. Per the germline V gene, CDR1 is SGHTS and CDR2 is YDEGEE. CDR3 length: 18 residues. This chain's CDR3 is CASSLSRGLGSVHNEQFF. CDR3 in DNA: TGTGCCAGCAGCTTGTCCAGGGGGCTGGGGTCGGTACACAATGAGCAGTTCTTC.

The chain links TRBV6-5 to TRBJ1-2, with 7 bases that match TRBD1. The CDR3 loop spans 13 amino acids. The V gene end was trimmed by 7 bases and the J gene end by 6 bases; junction bases not matched to a gene: 8. The germline gives CDR1 MNHEY, CDR2 SVGAGI. CDR3 residues: CASNYGRGDGYTF. The CDR3 DNA sequence: TGTGCCAGCAACTATGGCAGGGGGGATGGCTACACCTTC.

This chain joins TRBV7-8 and TRBJ2-7; 12 positions match TRBD2. CDR3 length: 16 amino acids. Unmatched junction bases numbered 11, after V lost 5 bases and J lost 6 bases. Germline CDR1 is SGHVS and CDR2 is FQNEAQ. In DNA form, the CDR3 reads TGTGCCAGCAGCCCCAGGCGGGCTAGCGGGGGGGGCGAGCAGTACTTC. It yields the protein CASSPRRASGGGEQYF.

This sequence joins TRBV2 and TRBJ2-3; 9 bases map to TRBD1. V dropped 0 bases and J dropped 15; count of bases not matched to a gene: 7. The CDR3 is 13 amino acids. Per the germline V gene, CDR1 is SNHLY and CDR2 is FYNNEI. CDR3 protein: CASSEALWDRAYF. The CDR3 region has the DNA TGTGCCAGCAGTGAAGCGCTTTGGGACAGGGCATATTTT. The full variable domain, in which reference TRBV2 and TRBJ2-3 provide the parts outside the CDR3, is EPEVTQTPSHQVTQMGQEVILRCVPISNHLYFYWYRQILGQKVEFLVSFYNNEISEKSEIFDDQFSVERPDGSNFTLKIRSTKLEDSAMYFCASSEALWDRAYFGPGTRLTVL.

This clone was recorded once. This chain connects TRBV5-1 to TRBJ2-1, with D unclear. The CDR3 is made up of 14 amino acids. Looked up from germline, CDR1 is SGHRS and CDR2 is YFSETQ. Trimming pared 1 base from V and 6 bases from J, leaving 11 bases between. This chain's CDR3 is CASSLRNRANEQFF. In DNA, the CDR3 is TGCGCCAGCAGCTTGAGGAACAGAGCCAATGAGCAGTTCTTC. The whole variable domain, filled in from reference TRBV5-1 and TRBJ2-1, reads KAGVTQTPRYLIKTRGQQVTLSCSPISGHRSVSWYQQTPGQGLQFLFEYFSETQRNKGNFPGRFSGRQFSNSRSEMNVSTLELGDSALYLCASSLRNRANEQFFGPGTRLTVL.